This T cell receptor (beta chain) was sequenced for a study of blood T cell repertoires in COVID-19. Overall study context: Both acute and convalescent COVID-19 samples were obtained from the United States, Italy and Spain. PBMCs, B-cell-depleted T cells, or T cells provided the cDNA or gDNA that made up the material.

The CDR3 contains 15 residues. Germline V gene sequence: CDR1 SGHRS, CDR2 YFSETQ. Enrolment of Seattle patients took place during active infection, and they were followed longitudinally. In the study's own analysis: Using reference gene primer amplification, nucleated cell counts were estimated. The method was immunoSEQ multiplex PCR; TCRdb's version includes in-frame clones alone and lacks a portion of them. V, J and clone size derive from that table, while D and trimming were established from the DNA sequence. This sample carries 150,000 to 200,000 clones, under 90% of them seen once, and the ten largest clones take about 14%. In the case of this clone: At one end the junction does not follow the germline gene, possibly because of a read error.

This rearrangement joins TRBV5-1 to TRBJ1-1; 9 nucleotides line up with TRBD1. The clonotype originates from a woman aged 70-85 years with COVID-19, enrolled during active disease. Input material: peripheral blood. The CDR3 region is CASSFVRPGQGETFF. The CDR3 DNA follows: TGCGCCAGCAGTTTTGTTAGACCGGGACAGGGTGAAACTTTCTTT.